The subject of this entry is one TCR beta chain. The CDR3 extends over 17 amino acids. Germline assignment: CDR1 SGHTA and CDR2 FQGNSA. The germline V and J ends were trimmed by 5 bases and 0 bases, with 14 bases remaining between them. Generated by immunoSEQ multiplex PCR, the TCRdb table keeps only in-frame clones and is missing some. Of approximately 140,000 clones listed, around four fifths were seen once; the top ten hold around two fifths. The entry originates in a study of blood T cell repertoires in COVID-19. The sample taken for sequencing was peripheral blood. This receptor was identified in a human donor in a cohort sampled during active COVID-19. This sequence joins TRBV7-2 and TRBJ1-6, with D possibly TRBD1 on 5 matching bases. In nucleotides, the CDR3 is TGTGCCAGCAGCCCAAGACAGAGGAGCTCCTATAATTCACCCCTCCACTTT. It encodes CASSPRQRSSYNSPLHF.